This TCR beta chain was captured by sequencing in a study of identical twins. The CDR3 is 16 residues long. CDR1 is SGHRS, CDR2 YFSETQ, per germline. J lost 2 bases, V lost 4 bases, and 5 bases had no gene match. TCRdb independently ran MiXCR on the 5' RACE reads; one entry per CDR3 protein. The table has 1.5 million to 2 million distinct CDR3 sequences, roughly a third seen once. The TCR was taken from a newborn girl in good health. The chain joins TRBV5-1 to TRBJ2-5, with 13 bases fitting TRBD2. Sequenced input: cord blood. The CDR3 coding sequence is TGCGCCAGCAGCGCCCAACTAGCGGGGGGGCAAGAGACCCAGTACTTC. Its translation: CASSAQLAGGQETQYF.